These T cell receptor beta chains were read from a single sample in a study of CD8 T cells in ankylosing spondylitis. Each CDR3 protein is one row after TCRdb ran MiXCR on the 5' RACE reads. The profile shows about 800,000 distinct CDR3 sequences, 12% of them singletons. Sequencing was performed on blood, either unsorted or a sorted T cell fraction (not recorded which). Source of these receptors: a male donor with ankylosing spondylitis. The CDR3 runs from the conserved cysteine through the conserved F or W. A D gene is named only where the DNA matches it firmly. Clone size appears in some rows only: once, few, many, or a class for an expanded clone.

CDR3 protein	CDR3 DNA	clone size	V gene	J gene	D gene
CASSYRLAGADTQYF	TGTGCCAGCAGCTACCGACTAGCGGGGGCGGATACGCAGTATTTT	NA	TRBV7-2	TRBJ2-3	TRBD2
CSAQTSSLYNEQFF	TGCAGTGCGCAGACATCCTCCCTTTACAATGAGCAGTTCTTC	many	TRBV20-1	TRBJ2-1	NA
CASSSRGPGSPLHF	TGCGCCAGCAGCTCTAGGGGACCGGGTTCACCCCTCCACTTT	NA	TRBV5-1	TRBJ1-6	NA
CSASGATGGWMPWGQYF	TGCAGTGCTAGTGGCGCTACCGGAGGGTGGATGCCCTGGGGGCAGTACTTC	NA	TRBV20-1	TRBJ2-7	NA
CSVDQTGSYEQYF	TGCAGCGTTGATCAGACAGGATCGTACGAGCAGTACTTC	many	TRBV29-1	TRBJ2-7	NA
CASSSDRKSSYEQYF	TGTGCCAGCAGCTCCGACAGGAAGAGCTCCTACGAGCAGTACTTC	NA	TRBV7-9	TRBJ2-7	NA
CASSFSTSGAGDYEQYF	TGTGCCAGCAGCTTTTCTACCTCAGGGGCCGGGGATTACGAGCAGTACTTC	few	TRBV7-2	TRBJ2-7	NA
CSARLTGSEREQFF	TGCAGTGCTAGACTGACAGGGTCGGAGCGTGAGCAGTTCTTC	many	TRBV20-1	TRBJ2-1	TRBD1
CASSPTWTSSQETQYF	TGTGCTAGCAGCCCCACTTGGACTAGCAGCCAAGAGACCCAGTACTTC	many	TRBV7-7	TRBJ2-5	TRBD2
CASSFRGTGLNEQFF	TGTGCCAGCAGCTTCCGGGGGACAGGTCTAAATGAGCAGTTCTTC	few	TRBV7-9	TRBJ2-1	TRBD1
CSARDVAVQTEAFF	TGCAGTGCTAGAGACGTGGCAGTGCAGACTGAAGCTTTCTTT	few	TRBV20-1	TRBJ1-1	NA
CASSYLLGPGSYNEQFF	TGTGCCAGCAGTTACTTGTTAGGGCCGGGCTCCTACAATGAGCAGTTCTTC	NA	TRBV6-5	TRBJ2-1	NA
CASSLRSSGFSYEQYF	TGTGCCAGCAGCCTCAGATCTTCGGGGTTCTCCTACGAGCAGTACTTC	few	TRBV7-8	TRBJ2-7	NA
CASSRQTRYEQYF	TGTGCCAGCAGCCGCCAGACTAGATACGAGCAGTACTTC	few	TRBV7-2	TRBJ2-7	NA
CASSESGAGSHNEQFF	TGCGCCAGCAGTGAGTCAGGAGCGGGAAGTCACAATGAGCAGTTCTTC	NA	TRBV10-1	TRBJ2-1	TRBD2
CASSQGMTLDNYNEQFF	TGCGCCAGCAGCCAAGGAATGACACTTGATAACTACAATGAGCAGTTCTTC	many	TRBV4-3	TRBJ2-1	NA
CASSLEPGQTNTGELFF	TGCGCCAGCAGCTTGGAACCCGGACAGACGAACACCGGGGAGCTGTTTTTT	NA	TRBV5-1	TRBJ2-2	NA
CASSPLGGSGRNEQFF	TGTGCCAGCAGCCCACTGGGGGGTAGCGGGAGAAATGAGCAGTTCTTC	many	TRBV14	TRBJ2-1	TRBD2
CATSREGLTYEQYF	TGTGCCACCAGCAGAGAAGGACTCACCTACGAGCAGTACTTC	few	TRBV15	TRBJ2-7	NA
CASSYSKGLAGGTDTQYF	TGTGCCAGCAGTTACTCGAAGGGACTAGCGGGGGGCACAGATACGCAGTATTTT	few	TRBV6-5	TRBJ2-3	TRBD2